This TCR beta chain is drawn from a study of blood T cell repertoires in COVID-19. Germline assignment: CDR1 SGHNT and CDR2 YENEEA. This CDR3 is built from 15 residues. Deletions cut 1 base from V and 5 bases from J, with 14 bases between. Assay: immunoSEQ multiplex PCR; the TCRdb copy retains only in-frame clones and omits some. Among about 400,000 clones listed, 80% to 90% were seen once. This chain links TRBV11-3 with TRBJ2-5, with a possible D match to TRBD2 (5 bases). Source material: peripheral blood. This receptor was identified in a woman aged 55-70 years with COVID-19, enrolled during active disease. This chain's CDR3 is CASSLVWGERETQYF. For the CDR3, the DNA is TGTGCCAGCAGCTTAGTTTGGGGTGAGCGGGAGACCCAGTACTTC.